These 22 T cell receptor beta chains originate from one sample sequenced in a study of shared clonotypes between healthy human individuals. Data came from immunoSEQ multiplex PCR; TCRdb stores just in-frame clones and leaves some out. The sample yields millions of clones, 85% to 95% seen once. What was sequenced was naive CD4+ T cells sorted from blood. Subset here: CD45RA+ positively selected. The receptors shown here come from a man in his late teens or twenties in good health.

This chain uses TRBV30 with TRBJ2-1; D unresolved. Germline V lookup: CDR1 GTSNPN, CDR2 SVGIG (reference sequence). This CDR3 region has 11 residues. With 0 bases removed from V and 10 bases from J, the gap between germline ends came to 7 bases. CDR3 residues: CAWSVQWEQFF. DNA of the CDR3: TGTGCCTGGAGTGTACAGTGGGAGCAGTTCTTC. The full variable domain, rest sourced from reference TRBV30 and TRBJ2-1, is SQTIHQWPATLVQPVGSPLSLECTVEGTSNPNLYWYRQAAGRGLQLLFYSVGIGQISSEVPQNLSASRPQDRQFILSSKKLLLSDSGFYLCAWSVQWEQFFGPGTRLTVL.

This sequence joins TRBV7-6 and TRBJ2-1; D may correspond to TRBD1 or TRBD2 (5 bases each). The germline V gene has CDR1 SGHVS and CDR2 FNYEAQ. The CDR3 is 14 amino acids. The ends were cut back, 0 bases at V and 8 bases at J, with 11 bases in the middle. This chain's CDR3 is CASSLAGTRDEQFF. The CDR3 DNA reads as TGTGCCAGCAGCTTAGCGGGGACCCGTGATGAGCAGTTCTTC.

The chain carries TRBV6-6 and TRBJ1-1, with 8 positions matching TRBD1. J gave up 0 bases and V 0 bases, and 3 bases lay outside the gene matches. The CDR3 length is 16 residues. Germline CDR1 reads MNHNY; CDR2 reads SVGAGI (reference sequence). The CDR3 spells CASSYSAGGMNTEAFF. CDR3 nucleotide sequence: TGTGCCAGCAGTTACTCGGCAGGGGGCATGAACACTGAAGCTTTCTTT.

The chain couples TRBV9 to TRBJ1-3; a weak D match, TRBD1 (5 bases). V was cut by 3 bases and J by 4 bases, with 14 bases left in between. The CDR3 has 15 residues. Germline CDR1 is SGDLS and CDR2 is YYNGEE. In DNA, the CDR3 is TGTGCCAGCAGCGGCCCCAGGGTCGAGGGAAACACCATATATTTT. This gives the protein CASSGPRVEGNTIYF.

The chain carries TRBV27 and TRBJ1-1, with TRBD1 as a possible D gene (5 bases). CDR3 size: 14 residues. Germline loops: CDR1 MNHEY, CDR2 SMNVEV (reference sequence). V lost 1 base and J lost 1, with 7 bases in between. The CDR3 sequence is CASSLWGGNTEAFF. In DNA, the CDR3 is TGTGCCAGCAGTTTATGGGGGGGGAACACTGAAGCTTTCTTT.

This clone was seen only once. The chain employs TRBV5-4 and TRBJ2-3; the match to TRBD1 covers 7 bases. The CDR3 length is 16 residues. Germline V gene data show CDR1 as SGHNT and CDR2 as YYREEE (reference sequence). The V gene end was trimmed by 3 bases and the J gene end by 1 base; junction bases not matched to a gene: 8. The chain's CDR3 is CASSSRQGMGTDTQYF. CDR3 nucleotide sequence: TGTGCCAGCAGCTCCCGACAGGGAATGGGCACAGATACGCAGTATTTT.

The chain joins TRBV28 to TRBJ1-2; D is unclear. CDR1 is MDHEN and CDR2 is SYDVKM in the germline V gene. The CDR3 is 14 residues long. The V end lost 5 bases, the J end lost 0 bases, and 10 bases lay between the germline ends. The CDR3 coding sequence is TGTGCCAGCAGTCTAGGCACCGCTAACTATGGCTACACCTTC. This gives the protein CASSLGTANYGYTF.

This clone was detected only once. An end of the junction differs from the germline gene, which may be a read error. The genes are TRBV23-1 and TRBJ1-5; no definite D call. TRBV23-1 is annotated as an ORF whose role is uncertain. This CDR3 comprises 18 residues. CDR3 nucleotides: TGCGCCAGCAGTCACCACTCTATTGACCGGTATAGCAATCAGTCCCAGCATTTT. Its translation: CASSHHSIDRYSNQSQHF.

This clone has just one count. CDR3 loop: CASSEIKGAYEQFF. DNA of the CDR3: TGTGCCAGCAGTGAAATCAAGGGGGCTTATGAGCAGTTCTTC. The V gene is TRBV6-4, the J gene TRBJ2-1; TRBD1 agrees at 7 bases. V lost 3 bases, J lost 8 bases, and 7 bases stayed unmatched. Germline-derived CDR1 and CDR2 are MRHNA and SNTAGT. The CDR3 extends over 14 amino acids.

The chain links TRBV7-9 to TRBJ2-7; D may match TRBD1 or TRBD2 (6 bases each). CDR1 and CDR2 from the germline V gene are SEHNR and FQNEAQ (reference sequence). This CDR3 contains 14 residues. V was shortened by 3 bases and J by 12 bases, with 21 bases between the two germline ends. The CDR3 coding sequence is TGTGCCAGCAGCTTTAGGGGGACGGGGGATCTTTGGTACTTC. Amino acids: CASSFRGTGDLWYF.

Points on this clone: Other DNA sequences within the sample encode an identical CDR3. This chain connects TRBV7-2 to TRBJ2-7, with 9 positions matching TRBD2. Trimming removed 0 bases from V and 5 bases from J; junction bases left unmatched: 5. The CDR3 runs 15 residues. CDR1 is SGHTA and CDR2 is FQGNSA in the germline V gene. In nucleotides, the CDR3 is TGTGCCAGCAGCTTAGCGTTAGCGGGAGTCAACGAGCAGTACTTC. Translating gives CASSLALAGVNEQYF.

The chain couples TRBV5-6 to TRBJ1-6, with D hard to call. The CDR3 sequence is 13 residues long. CDR1 is SGHDT, CDR2 YYEEEE, per germline. With 0 bases removed from V and 10 bases from J, the gap between germline ends came to 8 bases. As DNA, the CDR3 is TGTGCCAGCAGCTTGGGTATTATGTCACCCCTCCACTTT. Encoded protein: CASSLGIMSPLHF.

This chain connects TRBV7-9 to TRBJ2-5, with D perhaps given as TRBD1 or TRBD2 (5 bases each). The length of the CDR3 is 14 residues. In germline, CDR1 is SEHNR, CDR2 FQNEAQ (reference sequence). Trimming left V 0 bases short and J 4 bases short, with 9 bases between. CDR3: CASSLAWGRETQYF. CDR3 in DNA: TGTGCCAGCAGCTTAGCCTGGGGGAGAGAGACCCAGTACTTC. Combining the CDR3 with reference TRBV7-9 and TRBJ2-5 gives the whole variable domain DTGVSQNPRHKITKRGQNVTFRCDPISEHNRLYWYRQTLGQGPEFLTYFQNEAQLEKSRLLSDRFSAERPKGSFSTLEIQRTEQGDSAMYLCASSLAWGRETQYFGPGTRLLVL.

This clone was observed once. CDR3 region: CASRPGRGTDTQYF. In nucleotides, the CDR3 is TGTGCCAGCAGACCCGGACGGGGGACAGATACGCAGTATTTT. V usage is TRBV6-1 and J usage is TRBJ2-3, with D perhaps TRBD2 (6 bases). Germline assignment: CDR1 MNHNS and CDR2 SASEGT. Between the trimmed V and J ends, which lost 6 bases and 3 bases, there was a span of 13 bases. This CDR3 spans 14 amino acids.

The chain carries TRBV28 and TRBJ2-3, with D hard to call. CDR1 MDHEN and CDR2 SYDVKM come from the germline V gene. Trimming cost V 3 bases and J 0 bases, with 16 bases left between them. This CDR3 region has 17 residues. For the CDR3, the DNA is TGTGCCAGCAGTTTCCGCAGGACCCGACTCAGCACAGATACGCAGTATTTT. This encodes CASSFRRTRLSTDTQYF.

V and J are TRBV5-4 and TRBJ1-2; 9 nucleotides line up with TRBD1. Germline V CDR1 and CDR2: SGHNT, YYREEE (reference sequence). The CDR3 runs 16 residues. V lost 4 bases to trimming and J lost 5 bases; unmatched junction nucleotides: 12. DNA of the CDR3: TGTGCCAGCAGCGTACCGGGACAGGGTTCTCTTTATGGCTACACCTTC. As protein: CASSVPGQGSLYGYTF.

This chain joins TRBV11-3 and TRBJ2-3; the match to TRBD1 covers 8 bases. This CDR3 comprises 16 residues. Germline V lookup: CDR1 SGHNT, CDR2 YENEEA. V gave up 5 bases and J gave up 4 bases; unmatched junction bases: 11. The CDR3: CASSLERTGRADTQYF. The CDR3 DNA reads as TGTGCCAGCAGCCTTGAAAGGACAGGGAGAGCAGATACGCAGTATTTT.

The chain links TRBV5-1 to TRBJ1-1; TRBD1 might be the D (6 bases). V lost 4 bases and J lost 0, with 13 bases in between. The CDR3 has 15 residues. Germline V CDR1 and CDR2: SGHRS, YFSETQ. CDR3 nucleotides: TGCGCCAGCAGCCAGAGCAGGGGACTGAACACTGAAGCTTTCTTT. It is translated as CASSQSRGLNTEAFF.

The gene calls are TRBV30 and TRBJ2-7, with 12 bases that match TRBD2. The CDR3 totals 15 residues. CDR1 is GTSNPN, CDR2 SVGIG, per germline (reference sequence). V lost 3 bases to trimming and J lost 5 bases; unmatched junction nucleotides: 8. The CDR3 DNA is TGTGCCTGGAGCCAAGGACTAGCGGGATTAGACGAGCAGTACTTC. This gives the protein CAWSQGLAGLDEQYF.

The chain couples TRBV6-6 to TRBJ2-4; unclear D gene. The length of the CDR3 is 14 residues. V was pared by 5 bases and J by 3 bases, with 11 bases between. Germline CDR1 is MNHNY and CDR2 is SVGAGI (reference sequence). The CDR3 bases are TGTGCCAGCAGTGCCCCCCGGGTCAAAAACATTCAGTACTTC. Encoded protein: CASSAPRVKNIQYF.

This rearrangement joins TRBV5-4 to TRBJ2-7, with 10 bases fitting TRBD2. Germline-derived CDR1 and CDR2 are SGHNT and YYREEE (reference sequence). V trimming: 3 bases; J trimming: 3 bases; junction bases outside the gene matches: 9. CDR3 size: 16 residues. For the CDR3, the DNA is TGTGCCAGCAGCTCCCGTTTCATAGCGGGAGGCTACGAGCAGTACTTC. Its translation is CASSSRFIAGGYEQYF.

The chain is built from TRBV6-5 and TRBJ2-5; no definite D call. Per germline, CDR1 MNHEY and CDR2 SVGAGI. Trimming removed 4 bases at V and 5 bases at J, with 17 bases between. The CDR3 length is 15 residues. The DNA of the CDR3 is TGTGCCAGCAGTTCCAAGACTCGCGGCCCGGAGACCCAGTACTTC. Amino acid sequence: CASSSKTRGPETQYF.